The sequence of this TCR beta chain was determined in a study of T cells in Graves' hyperthyroidism and ophthalmopathy (dated by TCRdb to the late 2010s). Turning to the overall study: Peripheral blood was sampled at the time of initial diagnosis, prior to any treatment. TCR V-J signatures able to tell the groups apart were searched for in a discovery cohort of 95 to 100 patients, of whom roughly 42 had Graves' ophthalmopathy and some 60 had stable Graves' hyperthyroidism. Prospective prediction of ophthalmopathy was tested in an independent validation cohort of fewer than 20 hyperthyroidism patients and some 17 patients who later progressed to ophthalmopathy. The approximately 90 discovery patients were randomly split 7:3 into training and test sets. Thyroid tissue and blood T-cell repertoires from six Graves' hyperthyroidism patients were also compared in the study. Once sampling was done, hyperthyroidism patients were given methimazole at a starting dose of 30 mg daily, whereas ophthalmopathy patients were given high-dose intravenous methylprednisolone. TCR Vbeta CDR3 sequencing of roughly 140 peripheral blood samples (43 ophthalmopathy, 75 or so hyperthyroidism and around 17 progressor patients) is reported in the paper. Overall study outcomes, separate from this receptor: Ophthalmopathy was separated from stable hyperthyroidism by a 13 V-J signature model, with about 86% sensitivity and just over 81% specificity obtained in cross-validation and 80%/75% obtained in testing. During validation, the model predicted progression to ophthalmopathy a median of roughly six months ahead of onset, with around 71% sensitivity and about 72% specificity. Most expanded thyroid clonotypes (frequency above 0.001) were also detected in blood, suggesting blood repertoires may reflect thyroid immune responses. Sample size was not statistically predetermined, and investigators were not blinded to group allocation.

CDR1 SEHNR and CDR2 FQNEAQ were looked up in the germline V gene (reference sequence). The CDR3 starts with the cysteine, ends with the phenylalanine, and has 13 residues. The kept DNA is CDR3 alone, 39 bases in frame from the first base. Trimming at the junction amounts to 1 base on V and 9 bases on J, and the germline ends lie 11 bases apart. TCR beta CDR3 regions were amplified from RNA transcripts. For the first round of RT-PCR on the TCR CDR3, the HTBI primer set was used together with the Qiagen OneStep RT-PCR kit. A second multiplex PCR round built the libraries, followed by size selection and purification. Libraries were sequenced paired-end with 100 bp reads on an Illumina HiSeq2000. In the original analysis: SOAPnuke was used to process the raw data, with reads discarded if the reads contained adapters or uncalled bases, had a mean Phred below 15, or lacked an exact constant-primer or identifier match. High-quality paired reads were merged using COPE v1.2.5, and each unique nucleotide sequence was defined as a clonotype. MiTCR v1.1 was used to align the clonotypes against IMGT TRBV, TRBD and TRBJ reference segments. Only V-J combinations with frequency above 0.0001, covering about 99% of repertoires, were analysed. The TCS score was defined as the ratio of F50 (clonal expansion) to E x V (chaos), calculated using BLOSUM62-based TCRdist between CDR3 peptides within each V-J. Welch's t-statistics and random forest reduced some 510 V-J features to 10 to 15, which were used in a naive Bayes classifier (R e1071). TCRdb trimmed public reads at Q25 via fastp, called clones via MiXCR and kept in-frame beta chains. Each CDR3 protein appears once, grouped with its most common genes and DNA. These V and J calls are TCRdb output, not the study's own analysis. The sample table records 210,000 or so distinct CDR3 sequences; roughly 18% of these occur just once. Of the sample, under 65% falls within the top ten clones.

Stable Graves' hyperthyroidism was defined as the absence of progression to ophthalmopathy over 18 months of follow-up. Hyperthyroidism patients were newly diagnosed, with disease duration under 2 months, and aged 18 to 65 years. Patients with uncontrolled infections, other autoimmune diseases, pregnancy or lactation were excluded. Diagnoses were established on the basis of clinical symptoms, serum thyroxine and TRAb, thyroid ultrasound, and orbital computed tomography. PBMCs were separated from approximately 10 ml of fresh peripheral blood using Ficoll-Paque density gradient centrifugation. Total RNA was extracted using Trizol reagent, and RNA quality was assessed on an Agilent 2100 Bioanalyzer. This clonotype was picked up many times. The antigen this receptor binds is unknown. There are no base qualities to consult, and no much larger clone falls within one base.

The sample taken for sequencing was blood. The chain couples TRBV7-9 to TRBJ2-3; no confident D gene assignment can be made. This receptor was identified in a man between 50 and 59 years old with Graves' hyperthyroidism. The CDR3 amino acid sequence is: CASSLVADQTQYF. The bases are TGTGCCAGCAGCTTAGTCGCGGATCAGACGCAGTATTTT. Where the CDR3 stops, the reference TRBV7-9 and TRBJ2-3 genes take over; the full variable domain is DTGVSQNPRHKITKRGQNVTFRCDPISEHNRLYWYRQTLGQGPEFLTYFQNEAQLEKSRLLSDRFSAERPKGSFSTLEIQRTEQGDSAMYLCASSLVADQTQYFGPGTRLTVL.